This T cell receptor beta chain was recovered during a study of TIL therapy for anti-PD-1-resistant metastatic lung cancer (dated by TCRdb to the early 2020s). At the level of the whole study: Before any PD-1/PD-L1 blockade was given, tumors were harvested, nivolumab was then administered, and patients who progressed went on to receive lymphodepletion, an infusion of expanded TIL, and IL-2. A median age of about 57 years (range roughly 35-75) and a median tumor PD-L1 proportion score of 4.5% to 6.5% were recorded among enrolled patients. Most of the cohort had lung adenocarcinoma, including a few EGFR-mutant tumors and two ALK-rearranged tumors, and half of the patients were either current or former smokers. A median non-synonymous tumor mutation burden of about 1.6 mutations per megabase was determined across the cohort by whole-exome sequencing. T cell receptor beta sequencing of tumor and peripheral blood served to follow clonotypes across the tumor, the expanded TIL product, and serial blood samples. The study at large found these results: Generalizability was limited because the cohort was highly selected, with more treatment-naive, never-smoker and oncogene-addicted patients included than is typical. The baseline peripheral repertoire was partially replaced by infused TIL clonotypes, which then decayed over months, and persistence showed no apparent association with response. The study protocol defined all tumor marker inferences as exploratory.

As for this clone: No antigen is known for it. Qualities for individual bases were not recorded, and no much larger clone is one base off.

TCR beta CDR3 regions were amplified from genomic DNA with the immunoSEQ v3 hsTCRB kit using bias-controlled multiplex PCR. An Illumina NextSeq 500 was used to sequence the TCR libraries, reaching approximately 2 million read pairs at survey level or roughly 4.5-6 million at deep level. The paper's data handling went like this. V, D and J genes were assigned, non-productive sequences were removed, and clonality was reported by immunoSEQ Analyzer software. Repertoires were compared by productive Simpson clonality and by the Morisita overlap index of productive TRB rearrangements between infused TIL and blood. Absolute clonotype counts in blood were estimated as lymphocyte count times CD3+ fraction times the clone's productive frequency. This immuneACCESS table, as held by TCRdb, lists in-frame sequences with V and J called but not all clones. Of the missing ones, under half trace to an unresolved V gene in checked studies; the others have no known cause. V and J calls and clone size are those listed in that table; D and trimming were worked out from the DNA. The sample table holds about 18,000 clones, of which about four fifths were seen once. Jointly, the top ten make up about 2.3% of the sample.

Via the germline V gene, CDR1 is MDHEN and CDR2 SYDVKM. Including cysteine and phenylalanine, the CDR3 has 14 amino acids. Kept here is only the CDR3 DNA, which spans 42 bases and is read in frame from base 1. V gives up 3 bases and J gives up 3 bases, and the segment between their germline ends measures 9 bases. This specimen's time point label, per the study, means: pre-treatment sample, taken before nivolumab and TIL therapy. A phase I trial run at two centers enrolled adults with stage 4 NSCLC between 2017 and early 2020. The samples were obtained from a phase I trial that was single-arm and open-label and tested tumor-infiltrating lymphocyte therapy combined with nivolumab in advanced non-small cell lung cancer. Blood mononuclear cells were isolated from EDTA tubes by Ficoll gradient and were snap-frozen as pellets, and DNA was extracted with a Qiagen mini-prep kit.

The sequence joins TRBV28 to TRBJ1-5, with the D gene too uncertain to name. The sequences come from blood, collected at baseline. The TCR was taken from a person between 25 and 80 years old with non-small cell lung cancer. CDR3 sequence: CASSFTGINQPQHF. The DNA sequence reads TGTGCCAGCAGTTTCACGGGAATCAATCAGCCCCAGCATTTT. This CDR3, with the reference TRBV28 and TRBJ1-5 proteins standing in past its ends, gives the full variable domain DVKVTQSSRYLVKRTGEKVFLECVQDMDHENMFWYRQDPGLGLRLIYFSYDVKMKEKGDIPEGYSVSREKKERFSLILESASTNQTSMYLCASSFTGINQPQHFGDGTRLSIL.